Following are 29 T cell receptor beta chains from one sample sequenced in a study of patients and donors after allogeneic stem cell transplantation (dated by TCRdb to about 2020). Libraries were built with RT-PCR. Sequencing took place on a NextSeq 550. TCRdb reworked the public reads: Q25 trimming with fastp, MiXCR clone assembly, productive beta chains retained. When rows share a CDR3 protein, they turn into one entry using the most common DNA and genes. Present in this sample are 150,000 to 250,000 distinct CDR3 sequences, 35% to 50% of which were seen just once. The ten most abundant clones make up approximately 30% of the sample. The sequenced sample was blood, either unsorted or a sorted T cell fraction (not recorded which). The receptors were gathered from a human donor who was either an allogeneic HSCT recipient or a stem cell or donor lymphocyte infusion donor (not recorded which). It is not recorded whose cells these are; they may come from a transplant donor.

This clonotype was seen more than once but under ten times. This sequence joins TRBV6-2 or TRBV6-3 and TRBJ1-5; 7 bases agree with TRBD1. In germline, CDR1 is MNHEY, CDR2 SVGEGT. The V gene end was trimmed by 0 bases and the J gene end by 0 bases; junction bases not matched to a gene: 17. This CDR3 has 21 residues. CDR3 DNA sequence: TGTGCCAGCAGTTACTCGAGTAAAGGGGGCCCAGCATTTTATAGCAATCAGCCCCAGCATTTT. This codes for CASSYSSKGGPAFYSNQPQHF.

This clonotype appeared a few times. The CDR3 bases are TGTGCCAGCAGCAAAGATGGACAGGGGTCCGGGGAGCTGTTTTTT. The encoded protein is CASSKDGQGSGELFF. The rearrangement links TRBV21-1 to TRBJ2-2; no check of the table's D call, TRBD1, against the DNA was made. TRBV21-1 is classified as a pseudogene. CDR3 length: 15 amino acids.

The rearrangement joins TRBV20-1 to TRBJ2-7; D is ambiguous. Deletions cut 6 bases from V and 4 bases from J, with 10 bases between. This CDR3 is 11 amino acids long. Germline-derived CDR1 and CDR2 are DFQATT and SNEGSKA (reference sequence). The DNA of the CDR3 is TGCAGTGCGTTAGGTGGATACGAGCAGTACTTC. Protein: CSALGGYEQYF.

The V and J genes are TRBV7-9 and TRBJ1-2; possibly TRBD1 for D (5 bases). The V gene lost 3 bases and the J gene lost 8 bases, with 16 bases spanning the gap. Germline CDR1 reads SEHNR; CDR2 reads FQNEAQ (reference sequence). The CDR3 is 14 amino acids. CDR3 in amino acids: CASSFETELGGYTF. In DNA, the CDR3 is TGTGCCAGCAGCTTCGAGACAGAACTGGGCGGCTACACCTTC.

The gene calls are TRBV20-1 and TRBJ2-1, with 10 nucleotides matching TRBD2. The CDR3 consists of 15 residues. The germline CDR1 and CDR2 sequences are DFQATT and SNEGSKA (reference sequence). Losses at the gene ends were 6 bases for V and 4 bases for J; bases not matched to a gene: 9. For the CDR3, the DNA is TGCAGTGCCCCTAGCGGGAGTGCGTCTTACAATGAGCAGTTCTTC. It yields the protein CSAPSGSASYNEQFF.

This chain joins TRBV5-4 and TRBJ2-5; 7 nucleotides agree with TRBD2. The length of the CDR3 is 14 residues. Unmatched junction bases numbered 4, after V lost 4 bases and J lost 1 base. CDR1 is SGHNT, CDR2 YYREEE, per germline (reference sequence). The CDR3 spells CASSPGTIQETQYF. Written as DNA, the CDR3 is TGTGCCAGCAGCCCTGGGACTATCCAAGAGACCCAGTACTTC.

This clonotype was detected only a few times. V and J are TRBV5-6 and TRBJ2-5; TRBD1 is a possible D gene (5 bases). The V end lost 4 bases, the J end lost 3 bases, and 13 bases lay between the germline ends. The CDR3 runs to 14 residues. The V gene's germline CDR1 is SGHDT and CDR2 YYEEEE. This CDR3 reads CASSAAGIEETQYF. CDR3 bases: TGTGCCAGCAGCGCTGCAGGGATTGAAGAGACCCAGTACTTC.

The chain uses TRBV6-2 or TRBV6-3 and TRBJ2-2; 11 bases fit TRBD2. With 11 bases clipped from V and 6 bases from J, the junction kept 5 bases outside the gene matches. The CDR3 covers 13 residues. Germline-derived CDR1 and CDR2 are MNHEY and SVGEGT. In nucleotides, the CDR3 is TGTGCCCTCAGGACTAGCGGGTCCGGGGAGCTGTTTTTT. Protein sequence: CALRTSGSGELFF.

In its sample, this clonotype was seen once. The chain uses TRBV15 and TRBJ2-7, with TRBD2 as a possible D gene (5 bases). The CDR3 is 13 amino acids. V was clipped by 0 bases and J by 6 bases, with 9 bases between them. Germline lookup yields CDR1 LNHNV and CDR2 YYDKDF (reference sequence). The CDR3: CATSRDSSGEQYF. DNA of the CDR3: TGTGCCACCAGCAGAGATTCCAGCGGCGAGCAGTACTTC.

V usage is TRBV2 and J usage is TRBJ2-5, with a weak D call TRBD1 (6 bases). The CDR3 runs 15 residues. Germline V gene lookup returns CDR1 SNHLY and CDR2 FYNNEI. The V end lost 7 bases, the J end lost 5 bases, and 20 bases lay between the germline ends. CDR3 region: CASINLQGRGETQYF. In nucleotides, the CDR3 is TGTGCCAGCATTAACCTTCAGGGGAGAGGGGAGACCCAGTACTTC.

The chain links TRBV4-3 to TRBJ1-2; weak D call: TRBD1 (5 bases). Germline loops: CDR1 LGHNA, CDR2 YSLEER. V was clipped by 3 bases and J by 8 bases, with 19 bases between them. This CDR3 has 15 residues. The CDR3 bases are TGCGCCAGCAGCCAGGCAGGGCCGCTCGAAGGAGGCTACACCTTC. This encodes CASSQAGPLEGGYTF.

This clonotype was recorded a few times. The V gene is TRBV4-3, the J gene TRBJ2-1, with TRBD2 matching 10 bases. V shed 4 bases and J 7 bases; nucleotides not matched to a gene: 4. This CDR3 is built from 14 residues. Germline V lookup: CDR1 LGHNA, CDR2 YSLEER. The CDR3 bases are TGCGCCAGCAGCCCCCGGACTAGCGGAAATGAGCAGTTCTTC. Its protein is CASSPRTSGNEQFF.

The chain combines TRBV18 with TRBJ2-7; TRBD1 matches at 7 bases. Per the germline V gene, CDR1 is KGHSH and CDR2 is LQKENI. Trimming removed 5 bases from V and 4 bases from J; junction bases left unmatched: 8. This CDR3 is 14 amino acids long. This CDR3 is CASSGTEGWYEQYF. CDR3 nucleotides: TGTGCCAGCTCAGGGACAGAAGGTTGGTACGAGCAGTACTTC.

This clonotype was observed a few times. The chain links TRBV7-9 to TRBJ1-1; no reliable D call. V lost 3 bases and J 3 bases, leaving 14 bases between the germline ends. The CDR3 has 15 amino acids. Germline CDR1 reads SEHNR; CDR2 reads FQNEAQ (reference sequence). For the CDR3, the DNA is TGTGCCAGCAGCTTTGGTTCAGGCGAGGACACTGAAGCTTTCTTT. Translated: CASSFGSGEDTEAFF.

This clonotype was detected only a few times. This chain links TRBV7-8 with TRBJ1-5, with 7 bases that match TRBD1. Trimming cost V 5 bases and J 7 bases; bases outside gene matches: 8. This CDR3 region has 14 residues. In germline, CDR1 is SGHVS, CDR2 FQNEAQ. CDR3 protein: CASSAHRGRQPQHF. CDR3 DNA: TGTGCCAGCAGCGCCCACAGGGGACGACAGCCCCAGCATTTT.

The chain couples TRBV18 to TRBJ1-3; the D is unclear. Germline values: CDR1 KGHSH, CDR2 LQKENI. The CDR3 is 16 amino acids. Trimming took off 0 bases at V and 4 bases at J, with 13 bases between the two ends. CDR3 region: CASSPPVKDGGNTIYF. CDR3 bases: TGTGCCAGCTCACCACCGGTGAAGGACGGGGGAAACACCATATATTTT.

This clonotype turned up a few times. The chain uses TRBV5-1 and TRBJ1-4; D is uncertain. CDR1 is SGHRS and CDR2 is YFSETQ in the germline V gene. V lost 0 bases and J lost 7, with 10 bases in between. This CDR3 comprises 14 residues. DNA for the CDR3: TGCGCCAGCAGCTTGGGGGGTAATCTTGAAAAACTGTTTTTT. Translated: CASSLGGNLEKLFF. Together with reference TRBV5-1 and TRBJ1-4, the CDR3 gives the full variable domain: KAGVTQTPRYLIKTRGQQVTLSCSPISGHRSVSWYQQTPGQGLQFLFEYFSETQRNKGNFPGRFSGRQFSNSRSEMNVSTLELGDSALYLCASSLGGNLEKLFFGSGTQLSVL.

V is TRBV29-1 and J is TRBJ2-3; D ambiguous. Germline CDR1 reads SQVTM; CDR2 reads ANQGSEA. The CDR3 runs to 10 residues. V was trimmed by 7 bases and J by 7 bases, leaving 9 bases between them. The CDR3 DNA reads as TGCAGCGCTGTAGGGAATACGCAGTATTTT. Protein: CSAVGNTQYF.

The chain has TRBV7-2 and TRBJ2-5, with 9 bases identical to TRBD2. V shed 5 bases, J shed 5 bases, and the junction held 12 bases outside the gene matches. CDR3 size: 16 residues. Germline V gives CDR1 SGHTA, CDR2 FQGNSA. CDR3 sequence: CASSAGLAIVSETQYF. The CDR3 DNA follows: TGTGCCAGCAGCGCAGGACTAGCGATTGTTTCGGAGACCCAGTACTTC.

The table lists this clonotype with a few counts. The CDR3 here is CASSGGRGTGTVNTEAFF. In DNA form, the CDR3 reads TGTGCCAGCAGCGGAGGAAGGGGAACCGGGACAGTCAACACTGAAGCTTTCTTT. The chain couples TRBV9 to TRBJ1-1, with 7 bases that match TRBD1. The V gene's germline CDR1 is SGDLS and CDR2 YYNGEE. The V and J ends lost 3 bases and 2 bases, in that order; junction bases with no gene match: 16. The CDR3 length is 18 residues.

The V gene is TRBV3-1, the J gene TRBJ1-1, with 8 bases lining up with TRBD1. The CDR3 sequence is 13 residues long. Germline-derived CDR1 and CDR2 are LGHDT and YNNKEL (reference sequence). The J segment lost 8 bases and the V segment lost 5 bases, leaving 7 bases of the junction unmatched. The chain's CDR3 is CASSKTTGVEAFF. CDR3 bases: TGTGCCAGCAGCAAAACGACAGGGGTGGAAGCTTTCTTT. Combining the CDR3 with reference TRBV3-1 and TRBJ1-1 gives the whole variable domain DTAVSQTPKYLVTQMGNDKSIKCEQNLGHDTMYWYKQDSKKFLKIMFSYNNKELIINETVPNRFSPKSPDKAHLNLHINSLELGDSAVYFCASSKTTGVEAFFGQGTRLTVV.

The chain combines TRBV12-3 or TRBV12-4 with TRBJ1-5; tentatively, D is TRBD1 (5 bases). Deletions cut 3 bases from V and 3 bases from J, with 21 bases between. CDR3 size: 18 residues. CDR3 region: CASSLQGAGTYDNQPQHF. In DNA, the CDR3 is TGTGCCAGCAGTTTGCAGGGAGCGGGTACGTATGACAATCAGCCCCAGCATTTT.

This clonotype was counted only a few times. The chain carries TRBV7-2 and TRBJ1-1, with D unresolved. The CDR3 is made up of 13 amino acids. The germline V and J ends were trimmed by 5 bases and 0 bases, with 7 bases remaining between them. Germline V gives CDR1 SGHTA, CDR2 FQGNSA. In DNA, the CDR3 is TGTGCCAGCAGCCCACCCCTGAACACTGAAGCTTTCTTT. Its translation: CASSPPLNTEAFF.

In its sample, this clonotype was seen a few times. The V and J genes are TRBV6-5 and TRBJ2-7; TRBD1 matches at 7 bases. J gave up 2 bases and V 5 bases, and 6 bases lay outside the gene matches. The CDR3 is 14 residues long. Germline V gene sequence: CDR1 MNHEY, CDR2 SVGAGI. The CDR3 DNA reads TGTGCCAGCAGTCGGGACAGCCACCCCTACGAGCAGTACTTC. It is translated as CASSRDSHPYEQYF.

This clonotype was seen only a few times. This chain uses TRBV7-2 with TRBJ1-2; perhaps TRBD1 as D (6 bases). Between the trimmed V and J ends, which lost 1 base and 3 bases, there was a span of 12 bases. Germline values: CDR1 SGHTA, CDR2 FQGNSA. The CDR3 sequence is 15 residues long. CDR3 in amino acids: CASSLVAGEDYGYTF. In nucleotides, the CDR3 is TGTGCCAGCAGCTTAGTGGCAGGGGAGGACTATGGCTACACCTTC.

The V gene is TRBV7-2, the J gene TRBJ1-1; D is unresolved. The CDR3 runs 15 residues. CDR1 is SGHTA and CDR2 is FQGNSA in the germline V gene. Trimming took 3 bases from V and 4 from J, leaving 15 bases between them. CDR3 nucleotides: TGTGCCAGCAGCTTGACGGGTGCGGCGGTCACTGAAGCTTTCTTT. It yields the protein CASSLTGAAVTEAFF.

V usage is TRBV13 and J usage is TRBJ2-3; D is undetermined. The CDR3 consists of 16 residues. The ends were cut back, 0 bases at V and 2 bases at J, with 12 bases in the middle. CDR1 is PRHDT and CDR2 is FYEKMQ in the germline V gene (reference sequence). In nucleotides, the CDR3 is TGTGCCAGCAGCTTAGGTCGTTTGGGGAACACAGATACGCAGTATTTT. This encodes CASSLGRLGNTDTQYF.

The V gene is TRBV9, the J gene TRBJ2-7, with 11 nucleotides matching TRBD1. Germline V gene sequence: CDR1 SGDLS, CDR2 YYNGEE. Trimming cost V 3 bases and J 2 bases; bases outside gene matches: 4. This CDR3 is built from 15 residues. For the CDR3, the DNA is TGTGCCAGCAGCGGAGGGACAGGGGGGCCCTACGAGCAGTACTTC. Translating gives CASSGGTGGPYEQYF.

The chain uses TRBV12-3 or TRBV12-4 and TRBJ2-3; the D gene is possibly TRBD1 (6 bases). There are 15 residues in the CDR3. V lost 4 bases and J 2 bases, leaving 13 bases between the germline ends. The CDR3 region has the DNA TGTGCCAGCAGTTCCGGGACACTCCTCACAGATACGCAGTATTTT. The encoded protein is CASSSGTLLTDTQYF.